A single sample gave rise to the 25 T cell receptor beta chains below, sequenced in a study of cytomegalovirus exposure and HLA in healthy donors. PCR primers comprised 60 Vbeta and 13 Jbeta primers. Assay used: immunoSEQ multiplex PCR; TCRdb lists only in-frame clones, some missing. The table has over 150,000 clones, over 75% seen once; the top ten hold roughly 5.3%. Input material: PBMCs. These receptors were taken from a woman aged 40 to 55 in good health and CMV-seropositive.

The CDR3 nucleotides are TGCGCCAGCAGCCAAGGTGAGAGGGGGCTTGGACAGCCCCAGCATTTT. Its protein product is CASSQGERGLGQPQHF. This chain uses TRBV4-1 with TRBJ1-5; 7 bases are shared with TRBD1. Losses at the gene ends were 1 base for V and 7 bases for J; bases not matched to a gene: 10. CDR3 length equals 16 residues. From germline, CDR1 is MGHRA and CDR2 YSYEKL.

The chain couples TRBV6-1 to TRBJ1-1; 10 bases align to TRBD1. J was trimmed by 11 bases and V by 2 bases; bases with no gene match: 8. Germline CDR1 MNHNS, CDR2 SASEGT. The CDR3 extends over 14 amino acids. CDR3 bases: TGTGCCAGCAGTGAACTAGGGACAGGGGTCGACGCTTTCTTT. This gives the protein CASSELGTGVDAFF.

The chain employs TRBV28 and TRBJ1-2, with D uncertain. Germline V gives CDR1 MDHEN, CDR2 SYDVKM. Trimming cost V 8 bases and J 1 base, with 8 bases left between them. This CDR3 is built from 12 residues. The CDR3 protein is CASGRFNYGYTF. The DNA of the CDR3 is TGTGCCAGCGGCAGATTTAACTATGGCTACACCTTC.

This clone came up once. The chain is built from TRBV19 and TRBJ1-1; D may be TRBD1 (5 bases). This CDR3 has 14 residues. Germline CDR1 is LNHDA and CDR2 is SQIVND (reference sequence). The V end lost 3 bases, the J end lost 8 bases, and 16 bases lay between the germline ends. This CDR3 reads CASSIRQGVWEAFF. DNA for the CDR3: TGTGCCAGTAGTATTCGCCAGGGTGTATGGGAAGCTTTCTTT.

Here the CDR3 reads CASSLGIASTYEQYF. CDR3 DNA: TGCGCCAGCAGCTTGGGAATAGCGTCTACCTACGAGCAGTACTTC. This chain connects TRBV5-1 to TRBJ2-7, with D possibly being TRBD2 (5 bases). Germline lookup yields CDR1 SGHRS and CDR2 YFSETQ. This CDR3 is 15 amino acids long. V was clipped by 0 bases and J by 2 bases, with 12 bases between them.

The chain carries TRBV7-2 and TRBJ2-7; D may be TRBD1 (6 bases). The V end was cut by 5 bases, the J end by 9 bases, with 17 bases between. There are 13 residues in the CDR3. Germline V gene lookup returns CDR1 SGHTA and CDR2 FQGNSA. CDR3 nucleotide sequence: TGTGCCAGCAGCCAGGGGACCTCAGTCGGGCAGTACTTC. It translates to CASSQGTSVGQYF.

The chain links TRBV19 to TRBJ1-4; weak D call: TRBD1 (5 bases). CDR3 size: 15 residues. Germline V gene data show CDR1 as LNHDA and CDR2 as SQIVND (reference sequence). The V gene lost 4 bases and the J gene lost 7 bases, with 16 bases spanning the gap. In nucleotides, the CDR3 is TGTGCCAGTAGTACCCCGACGAACAGGTTTGAAAAACTGTTTTTT. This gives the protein CASSTPTNRFEKLFF.

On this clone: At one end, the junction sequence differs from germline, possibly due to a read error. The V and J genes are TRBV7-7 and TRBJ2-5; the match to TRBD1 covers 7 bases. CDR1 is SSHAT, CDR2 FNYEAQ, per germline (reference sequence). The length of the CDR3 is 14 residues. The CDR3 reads CASSLGGVRETQYF. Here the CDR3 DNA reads TGTGCTAGCAGCTTAGGGGGCGTTCGGGAGACCCAGTACTTC.

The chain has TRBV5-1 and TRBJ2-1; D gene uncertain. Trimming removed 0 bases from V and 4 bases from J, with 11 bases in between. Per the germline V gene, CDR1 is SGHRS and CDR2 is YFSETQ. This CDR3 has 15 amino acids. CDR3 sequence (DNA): TGCGCCAGCAGCTTGGGGCTAGAGAGGTACAATGAGCAGTTCTTC. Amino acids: CASSLGLERYNEQFF.

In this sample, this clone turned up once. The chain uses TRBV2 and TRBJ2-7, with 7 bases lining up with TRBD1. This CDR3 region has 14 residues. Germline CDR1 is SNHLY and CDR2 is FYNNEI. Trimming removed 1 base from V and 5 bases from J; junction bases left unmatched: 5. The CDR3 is CASSEDRGKNEQYF. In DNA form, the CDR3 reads TGTGCCAGCAGTGAAGACAGGGGAAAAAACGAGCAGTACTTC. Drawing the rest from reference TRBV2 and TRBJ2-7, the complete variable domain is EPEVTQTPSHQVTQMGQEVILRCVPISNHLYFYWYRQILGQKVEFLVSFYNNEISEKSEIFDDQFSVERPDGSNFTLKIRSTKLEDSAMYFCASSEDRGKNEQYFGPGTRLTVT.

CDR3 in DNA: TGTGCCAGCAGGGACCAGGGAACCGGGGAGCTGTTTTTT. This codes for CASRDQGTGELFF. This sequence joins TRBV2 and TRBJ2-2, with D perhaps TRBD1 (5 bases). Germline-derived CDR1 and CDR2 are SNHLY and FYNNEI. This CDR3 has 13 amino acids. The germline V and J ends were trimmed by 6 bases and 5 bases, with 10 bases remaining between them.

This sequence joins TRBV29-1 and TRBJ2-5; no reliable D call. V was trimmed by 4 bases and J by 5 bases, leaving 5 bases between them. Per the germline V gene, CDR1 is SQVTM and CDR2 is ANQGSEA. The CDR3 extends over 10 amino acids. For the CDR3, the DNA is TGCAGCGTTGGTCGGGAGACCCAGTACTTC. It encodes CSVGRETQYF.

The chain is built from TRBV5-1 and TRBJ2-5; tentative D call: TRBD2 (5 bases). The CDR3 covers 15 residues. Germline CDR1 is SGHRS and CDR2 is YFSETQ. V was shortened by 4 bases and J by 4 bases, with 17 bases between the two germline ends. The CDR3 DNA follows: TGCGCCAGCAGCATCACCGGAGGTGTAGGAGAGACCCAGTACTTC. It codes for CASSITGGVGETQYF.

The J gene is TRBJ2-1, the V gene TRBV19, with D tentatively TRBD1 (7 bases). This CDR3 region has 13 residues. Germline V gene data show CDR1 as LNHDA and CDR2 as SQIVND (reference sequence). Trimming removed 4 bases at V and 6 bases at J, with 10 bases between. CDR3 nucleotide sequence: TGTGCCAGTAGTAGACAGGGAGGCAATGAGCAGTTCTTC. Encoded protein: CASSRQGGNEQFF.

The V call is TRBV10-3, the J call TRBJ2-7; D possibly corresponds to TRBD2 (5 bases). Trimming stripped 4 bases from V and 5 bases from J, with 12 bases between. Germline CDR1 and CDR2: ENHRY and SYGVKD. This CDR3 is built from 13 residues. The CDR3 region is CAISAGSIDEQYF. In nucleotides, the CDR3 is TGTGCCATCAGTGCGGGATCCATAGACGAGCAGTACTTC.

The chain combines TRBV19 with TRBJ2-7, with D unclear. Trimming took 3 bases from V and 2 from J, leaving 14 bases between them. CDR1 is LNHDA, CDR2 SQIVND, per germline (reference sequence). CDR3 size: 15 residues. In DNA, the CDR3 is TGTGCCAGTAGTATTCAATCGGGTCTGCCCTACGAGCAGTACTTC. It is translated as CASSIQSGLPYEQYF.

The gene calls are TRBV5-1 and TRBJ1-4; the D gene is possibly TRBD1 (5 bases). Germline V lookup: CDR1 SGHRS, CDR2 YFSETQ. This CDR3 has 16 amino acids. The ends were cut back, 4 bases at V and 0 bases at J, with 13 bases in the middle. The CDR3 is CASSLPSGATNEKLFF. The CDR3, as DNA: TGCGCCAGCAGCCTACCGTCGGGGGCAACTAATGAAAAACTGTTTTTT.

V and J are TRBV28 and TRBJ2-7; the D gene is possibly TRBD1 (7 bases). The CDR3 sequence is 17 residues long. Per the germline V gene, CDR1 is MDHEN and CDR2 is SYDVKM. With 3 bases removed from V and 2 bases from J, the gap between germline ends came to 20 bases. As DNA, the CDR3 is TGTGCCAGCAGTTTTAAACGGGGGACAGTGTTAGCCTACGAGCAGTACTTC. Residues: CASSFKRGTVLAYEQYF.

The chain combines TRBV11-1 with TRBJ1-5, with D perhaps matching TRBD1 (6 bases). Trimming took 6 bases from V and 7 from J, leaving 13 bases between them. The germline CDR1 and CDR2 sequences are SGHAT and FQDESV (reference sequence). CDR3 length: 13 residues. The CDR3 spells CASSPDRSQPQHF. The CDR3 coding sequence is TGTGCCAGCAGTCCGGACAGATCCCAGCCCCAGCATTTT.

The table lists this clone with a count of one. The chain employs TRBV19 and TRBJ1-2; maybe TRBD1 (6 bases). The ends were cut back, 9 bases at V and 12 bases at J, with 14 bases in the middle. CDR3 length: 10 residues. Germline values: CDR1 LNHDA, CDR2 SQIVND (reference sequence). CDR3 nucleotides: TGTGCCAGAACCACAGGGATTCACACCTTC. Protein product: CARTTGIHTF.

The DNA for the CDR3 is TGCGCCAGCAGCAAGGGGGTGGCACGATACAATGAGCAGTTCTTC. Its translation is CASSKGVARYNEQFF. This chain uses TRBV5-1 with TRBJ2-1; D may be TRBD1 (6 bases). The V gene's germline CDR1 is SGHRS and CDR2 YFSETQ. Trimming pared 4 bases from V and 4 bases from J, leaving 15 bases between. CDR3 length: 15 amino acids.

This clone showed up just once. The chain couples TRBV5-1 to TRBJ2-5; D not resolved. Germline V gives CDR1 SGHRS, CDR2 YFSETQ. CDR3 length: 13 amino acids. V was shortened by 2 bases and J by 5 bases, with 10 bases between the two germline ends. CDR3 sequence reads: CASSFQVGETQYF. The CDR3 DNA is TGCGCCAGCAGCTTTCAAGTCGGGGAGACCCAGTACTTC.

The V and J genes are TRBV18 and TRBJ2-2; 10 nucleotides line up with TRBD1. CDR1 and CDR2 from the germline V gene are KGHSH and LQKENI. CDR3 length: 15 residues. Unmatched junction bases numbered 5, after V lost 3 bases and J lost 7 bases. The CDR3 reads CASSPRQGAIGELFF. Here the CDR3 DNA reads TGTGCCAGCTCACCCAGACAGGGGGCTATCGGGGAGCTGTTTTTT. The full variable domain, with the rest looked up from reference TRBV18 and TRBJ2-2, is NAGVMQNPRHLVRRRGQEARLRCSPMKGHSHVYWYRQLPEEGLKFMVYLQKENIIDESGMPKERFSAEFPKEGPSILRIQQVVRGDSAAYFCASSPRQGAIGELFFGEGSRLTVL.

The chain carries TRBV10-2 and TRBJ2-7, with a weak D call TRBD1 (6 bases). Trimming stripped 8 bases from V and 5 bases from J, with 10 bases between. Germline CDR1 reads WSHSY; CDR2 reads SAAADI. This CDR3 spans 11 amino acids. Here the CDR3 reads CASSGVHEQYF. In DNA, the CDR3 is TGCGCCAGCTCAGGGGTCCACGAGCAGTACTTC.

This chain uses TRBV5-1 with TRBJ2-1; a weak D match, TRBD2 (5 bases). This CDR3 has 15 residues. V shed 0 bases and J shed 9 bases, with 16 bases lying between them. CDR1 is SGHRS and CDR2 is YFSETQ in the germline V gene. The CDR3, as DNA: TGCGCCAGCAGCTTGGGACTACCGACGTTCGGTGAGCAGTTCTTC. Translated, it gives CASSLGLPTFGEQFF.